This is a list of T cell receptor beta chains from one sample in a study of T cell responses to AZD1222 COVID-19 vaccine. Here immunoSEQ multiplex PCR was the method, and the copy in TCRdb shows in-frame clones only, minus some. The sample lists around 140,000 clones, 65% to 90% occurring once. The source was peripheral blood, collected 28 days after the second dose of the MenACWY control vaccine. Receptors were obtained from an adult who received the MenACWY meningococcal vaccine as a control. CDR3s include the opening cysteine and the closing phenylalanine or tryptophan. D genes are given only for firm matches. Size is stated for part of the rows, as once, few or many counts, or as a class when the clone is expanded.

V	D	J	size	DNA	CDR3
TRBV4-1	TRBD1	TRBJ1-1	-	TGCGCCAGCACATTTTCACCGGGACAGGGAAATTATGAAGCTTTCTTT	CASTFSPGQGNYEAFF
TRBV6-5	-	TRBJ1-2	-	TGTGCCAGCAGTTACTCTTGGGCTTTCAGGGATTATGGCTACACCTTC	CASSYSWAFRDYGYTF
TRBV5-1	-	TRBJ1-2	-	TGCGCCAGCAGCTTGGTGGCAGACTATGGCTACACCTTC	CASSLVADYGYTF
TRBV25-1	-	TRBJ1-4	-	TGTGCCAGCAGGGATACCGGGACGGCCGCCCGTGAAAAACTGTTTTTT	CASRDTGTAAREKLFF
TRBV5-1	TRBD1	TRBJ1-5	-	TGCGCCAGCAGCTTGAATACAGGGGATCAGCCCCAGCATTTT	CASSLNTGDQPQHF
TRBV9	-	TRBJ1-4	-	TGTGCCAGCAGCGTAGCTTGGCAGGGGAGCGAAAAACTGTTTTTT	CASSVAWQGSEKLFF
TRBV10-2	-	TRBJ1-5	once	TGCGCCAGCAGTGAGTCCCCCCCTGGGGGTATCCAGTCTCGGCCCCAGCATTTT	CASSESPPGGIQSRPQHF
TRBV2	-	TRBJ1-6	-	TGTGCCAGCAGTAGGGAGAATAATTCACCCCTCCACTTT	CASSRENNSPLHF
TRBV18	TRBD1	TRBJ2-1	-	TGTGCCAGCTCTACGGACAGGAGCAATGAGCAGTTCTTC	CASSTDRSNEQFF
TRBV29-1	-	TRBJ2-6	-	TGCAGCGTCCAAAAGGAGGGCTCTGGGGCCAACGTCCTGACTTTC	CSVQKEGSGANVLTF
TRBV5-5	-	TRBJ1-5	-	TGTGCCAGCAGCTTGGGTGTAGGCGGGGGTGGCCAGCCCCAGCATTTT	CASSLGVGGGGQPQHF
TRBV12-3/TRBV12-4	-	TRBJ1-1	-	TGTGCCAGCAGTTTGGGGGGGCACACTGAAGCTTTCTTT	CASSLGGHTEAFF
TRBV6-5	TRBD2	TRBJ2-7	-	TGTGCCAGCAGTTACCGGGGGGGATACGAGCAGTACTTC	CASSYRGGYEQYF
TRBV5-1	-	TRBJ2-7	few	TGCGCCAGCAGCTTGGCTATGGGCAGCTACGAGCAGTACTTC	CASSLAMGSYEQYF
TRBV4-3	-	TRBJ1-2	once	TGCGCCAGCAGCCTAGAGGTCAGGGTCGCTAACTATGGCTACACCTTC	CASSLEVRVANYGYTF
TRBV5-4	-	TRBJ2-1	-	TGTGCCAGCAGCAGCAGTCCCAATGAGCAGTTCTTC	CASSSSPNEQFF
TRBV11-2	-	TRBJ1-1	-	TGTGCCAGCAGTCCGTGGCAGGGAGGGACGAACACTGAAGCTTTCTTT	CASSPWQGGTNTEAFF
TRBV7-6	TRBD2	TRBJ2-5	few	TGTGCCAGCAGCCAGCGGGGGGGCACGCAAGAGACCCAGTACTTC	CASSQRGGTQETQYF
TRBV6-2/TRBV6-3	TRBD1	TRBJ2-1	-	TGTGCCAGCAGCCACAGGGGCTCCTACAATGAGCAGTTCTTC	CASSHRGSYNEQFF
TRBV19	TRBD2	TRBJ2-7	-	TGTGCCAGTAGTATATTAGCGGGAGGCTACGAGCAGTACTTC	CASSILAGGYEQYF
TRBV12-3/TRBV12-4	TRBD1	TRBJ1-2	few	TGTGCCAGCAGTCAACAGGGGAACTATGGCTACACCTTC	CASSQQGNYGYTF
TRBV5-6	-	TRBJ1-3	-	TGTGCCAGCAGCTTCAGAGCTGGAAACACCATATATTTT	CASSFRAGNTIYF
TRBV24-1	TRBD1	TRBJ2-2	-	TGTGCCACCAGTGAACAGGGGGCAACCGGGGAGCTGTTTTTT	CATSEQGATGELFF
TRBV5-4	TRBD1	TRBJ2-5	-	TGTGCCAGCAGCATGCAGGGGGCAGAGACCCAGTACTTC	CASSMQGAETQYF
TRBV11-3	-	TRBJ2-1	-	TGTGCCAGCCGACGGATGGGCGACCAGCTAGCCCCTTACAATGAGCAGTTCTTC	CASRRMGDQLAPYNEQFF
TRBV12-5	-	TRBJ2-2	once	TGTGCTAGTGGTTTGGGTCTAGACACCGGGGAGCTGTTTTTT	CASGLGLDTGELFF
TRBV24-1	TRBD1	TRBJ2-1	-	TGTGCCACCAGTGATCCGACAGGGAGCTCCTACAATGAGCAGTTCTTC	CATSDPTGSSYNEQFF
TRBV28	-	TRBJ2-1	once	TGTGCCAGCAGCCCGTCTGGGTTTCATGGTGAGCAGTTCTTC	CASSPSGFHGEQFF
TRBV28	-	TRBJ2-1	-	TGTGCCAGCAGTTTTTTACGGGCTTTACGAGGTGAGCAGTTCTTC	CASSFLRALRGEQFF
TRBV6-5	-	TRBJ1-2	-	TGTGCCAGCATAAGGGGAGGTCTCAACTATGGCTACACCTTC	CASIRGGLNYGYTF
TRBV5-1	-	TRBJ1-5	-	TGCGCCATCGAAACCCAACCCGGGGACCAACAAAAAGAGAATCAGCCCCAGCATTTT	CAIETQPGDQQKENQPQHF